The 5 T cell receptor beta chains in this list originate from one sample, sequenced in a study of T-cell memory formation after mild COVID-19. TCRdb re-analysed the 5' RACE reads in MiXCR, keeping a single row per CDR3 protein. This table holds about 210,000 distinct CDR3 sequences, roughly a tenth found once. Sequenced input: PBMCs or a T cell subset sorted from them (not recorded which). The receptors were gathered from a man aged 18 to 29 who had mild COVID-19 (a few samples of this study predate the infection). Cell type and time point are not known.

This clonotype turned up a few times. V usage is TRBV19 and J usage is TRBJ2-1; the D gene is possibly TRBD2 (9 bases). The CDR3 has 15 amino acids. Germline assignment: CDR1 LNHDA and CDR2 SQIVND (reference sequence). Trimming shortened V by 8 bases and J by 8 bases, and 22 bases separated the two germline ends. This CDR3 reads CASQGAGTSRHEQFF. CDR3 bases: TGTGCCAGTCAGGGGGCCGGGACTAGCAGGCATGAGCAGTTCTTC. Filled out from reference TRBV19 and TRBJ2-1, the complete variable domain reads DGGITQSPKYLFRKEGQNVTLSCEQNLNHDAMYWYRQDPGQGLRLIYYSQIVNDFQKGDIAEGYSVSREKKESFPLTVTSAQKNPTAFYLCASQGAGTSRHEQFFGPGTRLTVL.

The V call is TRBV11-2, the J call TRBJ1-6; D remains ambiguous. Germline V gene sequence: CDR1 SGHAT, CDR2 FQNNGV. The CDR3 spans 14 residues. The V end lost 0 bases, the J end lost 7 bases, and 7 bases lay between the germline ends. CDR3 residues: CASSLETWNSPLHF. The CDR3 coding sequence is TGTGCCAGCAGCTTAGAGACTTGGAATTCACCCCTCCACTTT.

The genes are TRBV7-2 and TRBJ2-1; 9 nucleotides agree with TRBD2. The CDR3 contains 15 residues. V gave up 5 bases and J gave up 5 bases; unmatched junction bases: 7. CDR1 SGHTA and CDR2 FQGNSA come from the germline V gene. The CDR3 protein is CASSPQRGENNEQFF. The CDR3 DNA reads TGTGCCAGCAGCCCCCAGCGGGGGGAAAACAATGAGCAGTTCTTC.

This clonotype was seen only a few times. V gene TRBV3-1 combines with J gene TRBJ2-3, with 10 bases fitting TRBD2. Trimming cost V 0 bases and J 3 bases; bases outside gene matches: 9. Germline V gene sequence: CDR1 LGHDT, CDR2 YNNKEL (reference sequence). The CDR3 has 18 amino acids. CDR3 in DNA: TGTGCCAGCAGCCAAGAAGCGGGGGGGCCGGGGAGGACAGATACGCAGTATTTT. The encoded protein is CASSQEAGGPGRTDTQYF.

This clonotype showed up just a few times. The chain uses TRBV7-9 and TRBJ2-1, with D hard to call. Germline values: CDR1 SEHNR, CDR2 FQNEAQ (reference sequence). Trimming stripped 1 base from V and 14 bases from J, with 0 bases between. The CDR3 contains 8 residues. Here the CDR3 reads CASSLEFF. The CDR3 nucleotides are TGTGCCAGCAGCTTAGAGTTCTTC.